Each of the 13 T cell receptor beta chains below was sequenced from the same sample in a study of OX40 agonist ivuxolimab in advanced cancers. The table came from immunoSEQ multiplex PCR; TCRdb's copy has only in-frame clones and leaves some out. The table shows about 63,000 clones, with about 83% occurring only once. The sample consisted of CD4+ or CD8+ T cells sorted from blood, taken in a trial of the OX40 agonist ivuxolimab. The source of these receptors is an adult with an advanced solid tumor such as melanoma, head and neck, liver or kidney cancer.

The V and J genes are TRBV7-9 and TRBJ2-7, with TRBD1 matching 8 bases. The length of the CDR3 is 15 residues. Germline CDR1 SEHNR, CDR2 FQNEAQ (reference sequence). Losses at the gene ends were 1 base for V and 3 bases for J; bases not matched to a gene: 5. CDR3 DNA sequence: TGTGCCAGCAGCTTAGGACTAGGACAGGGCTACGAGCAGTACTTC. Its protein product is CASSLGLGQGYEQYF.

This sequence joins TRBV9 and TRBJ1-2, with D unclear. This CDR3 has 13 residues. Germline V CDR1 and CDR2: SGDLS, YYNGEE. Between the trimmed V and J ends, which lost 0 bases and 7 bases, there was a span of 10 bases. CDR3 nucleotides: TGTGCCAGCAGCGTAGCCCGGTGGGGTGGCTACACCTTC. Translated, it gives CASSVARWGGYTF.

The chain links TRBV28 to TRBJ1-1, with 7 bases aligning to TRBD1. CDR1 MDHEN and CDR2 SYDVKM come from the germline V gene. Losses at the gene ends were 7 bases for V and 7 bases for J; bases not matched to a gene: 6. The CDR3 consists of 12 residues. This CDR3 reads CASNLQGGEAFF. CDR3 nucleotides: TGTGCCAGCAACCTGCAGGGGGGTGAAGCTTTCTTT.

The chain links TRBV5-4 to TRBJ2-3, with 10 nucleotides matching TRBD1. Germline lookup yields CDR1 SGHNT and CDR2 YYREEE (reference sequence). The trim removed 1 base at V and 2 bases at J, leaving 4 bases unmatched. The CDR3 contains 16 residues. This CDR3 is CASSLLGQGYTDTQYF. In DNA form, the CDR3 reads TGTGCCAGCAGCTTGCTGGGACAGGGGTACACAGATACGCAGTATTTT.

The chain joins TRBV5-1 to TRBJ2-7; a weak D match, TRBD1 (5 bases). The germline V and J ends were trimmed by 2 bases and 3 bases, with 9 bases remaining between them. The CDR3 spans 13 residues. Looked up from germline, CDR1 is SGHRS and CDR2 is YFSETQ. CDR3 loop: CASSLNGHYEQYF. The CDR3 DNA reads as TGCGCCAGCAGCTTAAACGGACACTACGAGCAGTACTTC.

The chain combines TRBV6-5 with TRBJ1-1; D uncertain. This CDR3 region has 14 residues. Between the trimmed V and J ends, which lost 4 bases and 1 base, there was a span of 10 bases. Germline assignment: CDR1 MNHEY and CDR2 SVGAGI. The CDR3 DNA reads TGTGCCAGCAGTTCGCTACAGCGGAACACTGAAGCTTTCTTT. It is translated as CASSSLQRNTEAFF.

This chain joins TRBV5-6 and TRBJ2-1; D may be TRBD2 (5 bases). V lost 4 bases and J lost 3, with 14 bases in between. The CDR3 contains 15 residues. Per the germline V gene, CDR1 is SGHDT and CDR2 is YYEEEE. The CDR3 DNA is TGTGCCAGCAGCCGGACCTCCGGGGACTACAATGAGCAGTTCTTC. Protein product: CASSRTSGDYNEQFF.

Only one count was recorded for this clone. The J gene is TRBJ1-2, the V gene TRBV6-1; D remains ambiguous. V gave up 2 bases and J gave up 4 bases, with 5 bases separating them. The CDR3 runs to 12 residues. Germline values: CDR1 MNHNS, CDR2 SASEGT. The CDR3 bases are TGTGCCAGCAGTGAAAGAATCTATGGCTACACCTTC. Its translation: CASSERIYGYTF.

This clone has only one observation. The V and J genes are TRBV19 and TRBJ1-5; 7 nucleotides match TRBD1. From germline, CDR1 is LNHDA and CDR2 SQIVND (reference sequence). With 0 bases clipped from V and 4 bases from J, the junction kept 9 bases outside the gene matches. CDR3 length: 17 residues. CDR3 amino acids: CASSIDLGRGGNQPQHF. Written as DNA, the CDR3 is TGTGCCAGTAGTATAGATCTCGGCAGGGGGGGAAATCAGCCCCAGCATTTT.

The chain joins TRBV27 to TRBJ2-1, with 8 bases matching TRBD1. After removal of 3 bases from V and 8 bases from J, the junction contained 6 bases not matched to a gene. This CDR3 contains 14 residues. Looked up from germline, CDR1 is MNHEY and CDR2 is SMNVEV (reference sequence). CDR3 DNA sequence: TGTGCCAGCAGTTTCCCAGGGGGCTTGGATGAGCAGTTCTTC. Protein sequence: CASSFPGGLDEQFF.

This sequence joins TRBV27 and TRBJ2-5; tentatively, D is TRBD2 (5 bases). V was cut by 4 bases and J by 2 bases, with 5 bases left in between. The CDR3 covers 12 residues. The germline CDR1 and CDR2 sequences are MNHEY and SMNVEV (reference sequence). The CDR3 nucleotides read TGTGCCAGCAGTTCGGGGCAAGAGACCCAGTACTTC. It translates to CASSSGQETQYF.

The CDR3 nucleotides read TGCAGCGACGCTCCAGCCCTCTTTTATGGCTACACCTTC. It is translated as CSDAPALFYGYTF. V gene TRBV29-1 combines with J gene TRBJ1-2; no firm D call. The length of the CDR3 is 13 residues. The ends were cut back, 7 bases at V and 5 bases at J, with 17 bases in the middle. CDR1 is SQVTM, CDR2 ANQGSEA, per germline.

This clone is a singleton in its sample. V usage is TRBV19 and J usage is TRBJ2-7; D unclear. The CDR3 consists of 12 residues. Germline-derived CDR1 and CDR2 are LNHDA and SQIVND (reference sequence). V was cut by 4 bases and J by 0 bases, with 4 bases left in between. CDR3 coding DNA: TGTGCCAGTAGTAAATCCTCCTACGAGCAGTACTTC. Its translation is CASSKSSYEQYF.